Below are 22 T cell receptor beta chains sequenced from a single sample in a study of blood T cell repertoires in COVID-19. TCRdb's table, derived via immunoSEQ multiplex PCR, lists solely in-frame clones and lacks some. The sample has 200,000 to 250,000 clones, around four fifths seen once; the top ten hold nearly 9.5%. Sequenced material: PBMCs or T cells enriched from blood (not recorded which). The receptors originated from a man in his forties or fifties who had recovered from COVID-19.

This clone showed up just once. The chain links TRBV30 to TRBJ1-2; D is perhaps TRBD1 (5 bases). From germline, CDR1 is GTSNPN and CDR2 SVGIG (reference sequence). The CDR3 spans 14 residues. CDR3 region: CARTDGLRGNGYTF. The CDR3 bases are TGTGCACGCACAGACGGGCTCCGGGGGAATGGCTACACCTTC.

As to this clone: The same CDR3 is also encoded by other DNA sequences in this sample. The rearrangement links TRBV27 to TRBJ2-3; D is unresolved. The CDR3 runs to 13 residues. The V gene lost 0 bases and the J gene lost 6 bases, with 7 bases spanning the gap. Per the germline V gene, CDR1 is MNHEY and CDR2 is SMNVEV (reference sequence). CDR3 residues: CASSLSRGDTQYF. CDR3 nucleotides: TGTGCCAGCAGTTTATCGAGAGGTGATACGCAGTATTTT.

The chain has TRBV6-5 and TRBJ1-6, with TRBD1 matching over 7 bases. Losses at the gene ends were 6 bases for V and 7 bases for J; bases not matched to a gene: 6. Germline lookup yields CDR1 MNHEY and CDR2 SVGAGI. The CDR3 length is 14 residues. The CDR3 DNA sequence: TGTGCCAGCAGACGGGACAGCCTAAATTCACCCCTCCACTTT. Amino acids: CASRRDSLNSPLHF.

This chain links TRBV6-4 with TRBJ1-3, with D tentatively TRBD1 (5 bases). Germline-derived CDR1 and CDR2 are MRHNA and SNTAGT. V lost 0 bases, J lost 4 bases, and 13 bases lay in between. The CDR3 runs 16 residues. In nucleotides, the CDR3 is TGTGCCAGCAGTGACTCGCGGGGCCCGAAGGGAAACACCATATATTTT. Protein product: CASSDSRGPKGNTIYF.

The CDR3 sequence is CASSLSSGNTIYF. CDR3 nucleotides: TGTGCCAGCAGCTTAAGTAGTGGAAACACCATATATTTT. This rearrangement joins TRBV7-9 to TRBJ1-3; no clear D. Germline values: CDR1 SEHNR, CDR2 FQNEAQ (reference sequence). The CDR3 sequence is 13 residues long. Trimming left V 2 bases short and J 3 bases short, with 5 bases between.

The chain has TRBV12-5 and TRBJ2-1; possibly TRBD2 for D (5 bases). Germline V CDR1 and CDR2: LGHNT, FRNRAP. This CDR3 has 17 residues. The V end lost 7 bases, the J end lost 3 bases, and 22 bases lay between the germline ends. The CDR3 DNA reads TGTGCTAGTGCCCTGGGTGCGGGCGTATGGGGCTACAATGAGCAGTTCTTC. It codes for CASALGAGVWGYNEQFF. The complete variable domain, with remaining parts taken from reference TRBV12-5 and TRBJ2-1, reads DARVTQTPRHKVTEMGQEVTMRCQPILGHNTVFWYRQTMMQGLELLAYFRNRAPLDDSGMPKDRFSAEMPDATLATLKIQPSEPRDSAVYFCASALGAGVWGYNEQFFGPGTRLTVL.

The rearrangement joins TRBV3-1 (or the pseudogene TRBV3-2) to TRBJ2-1; TRBD1 might be the D (5 bases). The V gene's germline CDR1 is LGHDT and CDR2 YNNKEL (reference sequence). Between the trimmed V and J ends, which lost 3 bases and 9 bases, there was a span of 15 bases. This CDR3 is 14 amino acids long. The CDR3 is CASSQGPQQGEQFF. The CDR3 DNA follows: TGTGCCAGCAGCCAGGGCCCACAGCAGGGTGAGCAGTTCTTC.

The chain combines TRBV2 with TRBJ1-2; TRBD1 matches 9 bases. CDR3 length equals 15 residues. V lost 5 bases and J lost 0; bases outside the gene matches: 4. The germline V gene has CDR1 SNHLY and CDR2 FYNNEI. The CDR3 DNA sequence: TGTGCCAGCAGTCCTGGGACAGGGTCTAACTATGGCTACACCTTC. Encoded protein: CASSPGTGSNYGYTF.

This sequence joins TRBV9 and TRBJ1-1, with a weak D call TRBD1 (5 bases). The V and J ends lost 0 bases and 3 bases respectively, with 12 bases between them. The CDR3 sequence is 15 residues long. The germline gives CDR1 SGDLS, CDR2 YYNGEE. CDR3 nucleotides: TGTGCCAGCAGCGTAGATAAGGGAGGGGACACTGAAGCTTTCTTT. This sequence encodes CASSVDKGGDTEAFF.

Here the CDR3 reads CASSLGAGGTEAFF. In DNA form, the CDR3 reads TGTGCCAGCAGCTTGGGGGCAGGGGGCACTGAAGCTTTCTTT. The V call is TRBV5-6, the J call TRBJ1-1, with 7 bases that match TRBD1. From germline, CDR1 is SGHDT and CDR2 YYEEEE. This CDR3 has 14 residues. V trimming: 0 bases; J trimming: 4 bases; junction bases outside the gene matches: 3.

This chain joins TRBV7-9 and TRBJ1-1; TRBD1 matches 10 bases. This CDR3 is 17 amino acids long. V lost 1 base to trimming and J lost 4 bases; unmatched junction nucleotides: 9. Germline V gives CDR1 SEHNR, CDR2 FQNEAQ (reference sequence). In nucleotides, the CDR3 is TGTGCCAGCAGCTTAGGCTTCGGGACAGGGGATTCCACTGAAGCTTTCTTT. It translates to CASSLGFGTGDSTEAFF.

Notes on this clone: This CDR3 is also generated by other DNA sequences in the sample. The chain joins TRBV7-9 to TRBJ2-2; a weak D match, TRBD1 (6 bases). The CDR3 contains 14 residues. Germline loops: CDR1 SEHNR, CDR2 FQNEAQ (reference sequence). Trimming pared 4 bases from V and 4 bases from J, leaving 10 bases between. The CDR3 sequence: CASSSQGSTGELFF. CDR3 coding DNA: TGTGCCAGCAGCTCACAGGGAAGCACCGGGGAGCTGTTTTTT.

The count of this clone is one. The chain is built from TRBV5-1 and TRBJ2-3; 13 nucleotides match TRBD2. This CDR3 is 17 amino acids long. Trimming cost V 3 bases and J 6 bases; bases outside gene matches: 10. CDR1 is SGHRS and CDR2 is YFSETQ in the germline V gene. CDR3 nucleotides: TGCGCCAGCAGCTCGTCCGGGACTAGCGGGATCGGGGATACGCAGTATTTT. Translated, it gives CASSSSGTSGIGDTQYF.

This clone was counted only a few times. The rearrangement uses TRBV6-5 and TRBJ2-7; unclear D gene. V lost 6 bases to trimming and J lost 0 bases, with 12 bases between them. The CDR3 has 14 amino acids. The germline gives CDR1 MNHEY, CDR2 SVGAGI. The CDR3 DNA reads as TGTGCCAGCAGGGAGACTGTTGGCTCCTACGAGCAGTACTTC. Its protein product is CASRETVGSYEQYF.

The chain has TRBV6-5 and TRBJ1-2; weak D call: TRBD1 (5 bases). CDR1 and CDR2 (germline): MNHEY, SVGAGI. V lost 0 bases to trimming and J lost 1 base, with 9 bases between them. This CDR3 region has 15 residues. The CDR3 DNA reads TGTGCCAGCAGTTACTCAAGGCAGGGTAACTATGGCTACACCTTC. It codes for CASSYSRQGNYGYTF.

V is TRBV10-3 and J is TRBJ1-1, with D perhaps TRBD1 (5 bases). CDR1 and CDR2 (germline): ENHRY, SYGVKD. V was trimmed by 6 bases and J by 5 bases, leaving 10 bases between them. This CDR3 has 12 residues. The CDR3 sequence is CAISGGGTEAFF. The CDR3 nucleotides are TGTGCCATCAGCGGGGGGGGAACTGAAGCTTTCTTT.

J is TRBJ1-2 and V is TRBV7-2; unclear D gene. Germline V gene data show CDR1 as SGHTA and CDR2 as FQGNSA. Trimming left V 1 base short and J 7 bases short, with 13 bases between. There are 14 residues in the CDR3. CDR3 coding DNA: TGTGCCAGCAGCTTAGACGGGTTGACTAGTGGCTACACCTTC. Residues: CASSLDGLTSGYTF. Full variable domain (missing parts from reference TRBV7-2 and TRBJ1-2): GAGVSQSPSNKVTEKGKDVELRCDPISGHTALYWYRQSLGQGLEFLIYFQGNSAPDKSGLPSDRFSAERTGGSVSTLTIQRTQQEDSAVYLCASSLDGLTSGYTFGSGTRLTVV.

The rearrangement joins TRBV6-1 to TRBJ2-7; D gene unclear. Trimming left V 2 bases short and J 0 bases short, with 11 bases between. From germline, CDR1 is MNHNS and CDR2 SASEGT. The CDR3 has 15 amino acids. The CDR3, as DNA: TGTGCCAGCAGTGAATGGGCATCGAGCTCCTACGAGCAGTACTTC. It yields the protein CASSEWASSSYEQYF.

V gene TRBV19 combines with J gene TRBJ2-3; 8 positions match TRBD1. Germline-derived CDR1 and CDR2 are LNHDA and SQIVND (reference sequence). The CDR3 runs 14 residues. V trimming: 6 bases; J trimming: 1 base; junction bases outside the gene matches: 3. DNA for the CDR3: TGTGCCAGTAGAGACAGGGGACGCACAGATACGCAGTATTTT. Translation gives CASRDRGRTDTQYF.

This clone was seen more than once but under ten times. V usage is TRBV3-1 (or the pseudogene TRBV3-2) and J usage is TRBJ2-7, with D tentatively TRBD2 (6 bases). The germline CDR1 and CDR2 sequences are LGHDT and YNNKEL (reference sequence). This CDR3 comprises 14 residues. The ends were cut back, 4 bases at V and 7 bases at J, with 17 bases in the middle. CDR3 nucleotides: TGTGCCAGCAGCCCTCGGGGGACCTCTAAGGAGCAGTACTTC. Amino acids: CASSPRGTSKEQYF.

The chain carries TRBV18 and TRBJ1-2; D may be TRBD1 (6 bases). The CDR3 is 13 residues long. V dropped 4 bases and J dropped 6 bases, with 12 bases sitting between them. Germline-derived CDR1 and CDR2 are KGHSH and LQKENI. This CDR3 reads CASSLQGGDGYTF. The CDR3, as DNA: TGTGCCAGCTCACTACAGGGAGGGGATGGCTACACCTTC. Supplemented by reference TRBV18 and TRBJ1-2, the full variable domain reads NAGVMQNPRHLVRRRGQEARLRCSPMKGHSHVYWYRQLPEEGLKFMVYLQKENIIDESGMPKERFSAEFPKEGPSILRIQQVVRGDSAAYFCASSLQGGDGYTFGSGTRLTVV.

The V call is TRBV7-6, the J call TRBJ2-3, with 11 positions matching TRBD2. The CDR3 totals 14 residues. CDR1 is SGHVS and CDR2 is FNYEAQ in the germline V gene. The V gene end was trimmed by 5 bases and the J gene end by 7 bases; junction bases not matched to a gene: 5. This chain's CDR3 is CASSTTSGGYTQYF. Written as DNA, the CDR3 is TGTGCCAGCAGCACAACTAGCGGGGGTTATACGCAGTATTTT.